These 27 T cell receptor beta chains came from one sample sequenced in a study of cytomegalovirus exposure and HLA in healthy donors. Amplification used 60 Vbeta primers and 13 Jbeta primers. The assay was immunoSEQ multiplex PCR, and TCRdb's table has in-frame clones only and misses some. This sample yields 50,000 or so clones, of which approximately 73% are seen a single time; about 3% belongs to the top ten. The sequencing sample was made of PBMCs. The receptors were gathered from a man aged 18 to 29 in good health and CMV-seronegative.

Note on this clone: Other DNA sequences in this sample translate to the same CDR3. V gene TRBV25-1 combines with J gene TRBJ1-2; 9 bases are a match to TRBD1. The trim removed 4 bases at V and 9 bases at J, leaving 3 bases unmatched. CDR1 is MGHDK and CDR2 is SYGVNS in the germline V gene. The CDR3 has 12 residues. CDR3 bases: TGTGCCAGCAGTGGCGGACAGGGGAGCTACACCTTC. It codes for CASSGGQGSYTF.

The chain couples TRBV5-1 to TRBJ2-5, with 7 bases matching TRBD1. The CDR3 has 14 amino acids. Unmatched junction bases numbered 5, after V lost 3 bases and J lost 3 bases. Germline V gives CDR1 SGHRS, CDR2 YFSETQ. This chain's CDR3 is CASSSGQTKETQYF. As DNA, the CDR3 is TGCGCCAGCAGCTCGGGACAGACGAAAGAGACCCAGTACTTC. Looking up the rest from reference TRBV5-1 and TRBJ2-5 gives the full variable domain: KAGVTQTPRYLIKTRGQQVTLSCSPISGHRSVSWYQQTPGQGLQFLFEYFSETQRNKGNFPGRFSGRQFSNSRSEMNVSTLELGDSALYLCASSSGQTKETQYFGPGTRLLVL.

This clone was seen just once. The chain couples TRBV30 to TRBJ2-5; D is possibly TRBD2 (6 bases). The tail of the sequence fits TRBJ2-7 better, so the J call may be wrong. CDR3 size: 13 residues. Germline V lookup: CDR1 GTSNPN, CDR2 SVGIG (reference sequence). CDR3: CALSGQPPYEQYF. CDR3 DNA: TGTGCCTTAAGCGGGCAACCTCCCTACGAGCAGTACTTC.

The rearrangement links TRBV7-9 to TRBJ1-6; no definite D call. V shed 5 bases and J shed 17 bases, with 19 bases lying between them. The CDR3 consists of 13 residues. Germline V lookup: CDR1 SEHNR, CDR2 FQNEAQ (reference sequence). CDR3: CASSLGPPTLIHF. Here the CDR3 DNA reads TGTGCCAGCAGCCTAGGGCCTCCCACCCTCATCCACTTT. Full variable domain (missing parts from reference TRBV7-9 and TRBJ1-6): DTGVSQNPRHKITKRGQNVTFRCDPISEHNRLYWYRQTLGQGPEFLTYFQNEAQLEKSRLLSDRFSAERPKGSFSTLEIQRTEQGDSAMYLCASSLGPPTLIHFGNGTRLTVT.

The rearrangement links TRBV29-1 to TRBJ1-1; TRBD1 is a possible D gene (5 bases). The length of the CDR3 is 13 residues. Between the trimmed V and J ends, which lost 5 bases and 0 bases, there was a span of 10 bases. CDR1 SQVTM and CDR2 ANQGSEA come from the germline V gene. The CDR3 protein is CSVIKGMNTEAFF. The CDR3 bases are TGCAGCGTTATTAAGGGGATGAACACTGAAGCTTTCTTT.

This clone was seen once. The chain links TRBV11-2 to TRBJ2-7; TRBD1 is a possible D gene (5 bases). Germline CDR1 and CDR2: SGHAT and FQNNGV. V was pared by 1 base and J by 3 bases, with 10 bases between. The CDR3 covers 14 residues. The CDR3 region is CASSLGQGNYEQYF. In DNA, the CDR3 is TGTGCCAGCAGCTTAGGGCAGGGAAACTACGAGCAGTACTTC.

This clone was recorded a few times. The chain recombines TRBV9 with TRBJ2-5; a possible D gene is TRBD2 (5 bases). V was trimmed by 1 base and J by 5 bases, leaving 12 bases between them. Germline V gives CDR1 SGDLS, CDR2 YYNGEE. The CDR3 contains 14 residues. CDR3 loop: CASSVSQRGETQYF. The CDR3, as DNA: TGTGCCAGCAGCGTATCCCAAAGAGGGGAGACCCAGTACTTC.

This clone showed up just a few times. This rearrangement joins TRBV5-4 to TRBJ2-7; the match to TRBD2 covers 13 bases. J lost 4 bases, V lost 2 bases, and 6 bases had no gene match. The CDR3 consists of 16 residues. Germline V CDR1 and CDR2: SGHNT, YYREEE (reference sequence). The CDR3 sequence is CASSFGTSGRVYEQYF. As DNA, the CDR3 is TGTGCCAGCAGCTTCGGAACTAGCGGGAGGGTATACGAGCAGTACTTC.

This clone was observed a few times. The chain employs TRBV5-1 and TRBJ1-2; D gene unclear. Germline V CDR1 and CDR2: SGHRS, YFSETQ. CDR3 size: 15 residues. Trimming cost V 0 bases and J 2 bases, with 11 bases left between them. The CDR3, as DNA: TGCGCCAGCAGCTTGGGGTTGGAGACCAACTATGGCTACACCTTC. Translated, it gives CASSLGLETNYGYTF.

This sequence joins TRBV5-4 and TRBJ1-4; unclear D gene. Germline loops: CDR1 SGHNT, CDR2 YYREEE (reference sequence). CDR3 length: 13 residues. The V end lost 4 bases, the J end lost 5 bases, and 9 bases lay between the germline ends. The CDR3 loop reads CASSAGPNEKLFF. The CDR3 bases are TGTGCCAGCAGCGCGGGCCCCAATGAAAAACTGTTTTTT.

This chain joins TRBV20-1 and TRBJ1-1; D gene ambiguous. The V end was cut by 6 bases, the J end by 7 bases, with 12 bases between. From germline, CDR1 is DFQATT and CDR2 SNEGSKA (reference sequence). The CDR3 totals 11 residues. The CDR3 protein is CSAPLGSEAFF. DNA for the CDR3: TGCAGTGCGCCTTTGGGCAGTGAAGCTTTCTTT.

The CDR3 sequence is CASSPRTGSSYEQYF. The CDR3 DNA is TGTGCCAGCAGCCCGCGGACAGGAAGCTCCTACGAGCAGTACTTC. The chain links TRBV7-9 to TRBJ2-7; 7 bases are a match to TRBD1. CDR1 is SEHNR and CDR2 is FQNEAQ in the germline V gene (reference sequence). V lost 5 bases to trimming and J lost 0 bases; unmatched junction nucleotides: 7. CDR3 length: 15 amino acids.

In its sample, this clone was seen a few times. Other DNA sequences from this sample encode an identical CDR3 as well. This sequence joins TRBV28 and TRBJ2-7; D uncertain. The CDR3 covers 11 residues. With 7 bases removed from V and 4 bases from J, the gap between germline ends came to 8 bases. Germline values: CDR1 MDHEN, CDR2 SYDVKM. The CDR3 nucleotides are TGTGCCAGCAAACGGAGTTACGAGCAGTACTTC. As protein: CASKRSYEQYF.

This CDR3 reads CSVERGRTEAFF. DNA for the CDR3: TGCAGCGTTGAGCGAGGGAGGACTGAAGCTTTCTTT. The V call is TRBV29-1, the J call TRBJ1-1; D remains ambiguous. CDR3 length: 12 amino acids. V gave up 3 bases and J gave up 5 bases, with 10 bases separating them. CDR1 is SQVTM and CDR2 is ANQGSEA in the germline V gene.

V and J are TRBV11-2 and TRBJ2-3; tentatively, D is TRBD1 (6 bases). The CDR3 runs 15 residues. Germline CDR1 and CDR2: SGHAT and FQNNGV. The germline V and J ends were trimmed by 3 bases and 3 bases, with 13 bases remaining between them. The CDR3 loop reads CASSFTGSGTDTQYF. CDR3 sequence (DNA): TGTGCCAGCAGCTTCACAGGGTCAGGGACAGATACGCAGTATTTT.

The CDR3 bases are TGTGCCAGCAGCCCCGGAGCAGGGGATACGCAGTATTTT. Its translation: CASSPGAGDTQYF. The genes are TRBV7-2 and TRBJ2-3, with D possibly TRBD1 on 5 matching bases. V lost 5 bases and J lost 6, with 12 bases in between. Germline values: CDR1 SGHTA, CDR2 FQGNSA. This CDR3 is 13 amino acids long.

V is TRBV4-1 and J is TRBJ2-2, with D unresolved. V was clipped by 0 bases and J by 5 bases, with 10 bases between them. Germline CDR1 is MGHRA and CDR2 is YSYEKL. CDR3 length: 15 amino acids. CDR3: CASSQESSFTGELFF. In DNA form, the CDR3 reads TGCGCCAGCAGCCAAGAAAGTAGCTTTACCGGGGAGCTGTTTTTT.

This chain uses TRBV10-3 with TRBJ2-7; no clear D gene. Trimming shortened V by 10 bases and J by 3 bases, and 16 bases separated the two germline ends. Germline CDR1 and CDR2: ENHRY and SYGVKD. The CDR3 is 13 amino acids. CDR3 sequence reads: CATIANPLYEQYF. In DNA form, the CDR3 reads TGTGCCACTATCGCGAACCCACTCTACGAGCAGTACTTC.

J is TRBJ1-4 and V is TRBV6-5, with D unresolved. CDR3 size: 15 residues. Germline V lookup: CDR1 MNHEY, CDR2 SVGAGI. V dropped 6 bases and J dropped 0 bases, with 11 bases sitting between them. The CDR3 coding sequence is TGTGCCAGCAGACCCAGCGGTACAACTAATGAAAAACTGTTTTTT. It translates to CASRPSGTTNEKLFF.

The chain combines TRBV5-4 with TRBJ2-1, with D unresolved. This CDR3 has 13 amino acids. V was cut by 1 base and J by 8 bases, with 10 bases left in between. Germline V gives CDR1 SGHNT, CDR2 YYREEE (reference sequence). The CDR3 DNA sequence: TGTGCCAGCAGCTTGCCTAGTACCGATGAGCAGTTCTTC. Encoded protein: CASSLPSTDEQFF. The whole variable domain, filled in from reference TRBV5-4 and TRBJ2-1, reads ETGVTQSPTHLIKTRGQQVTLRCSSQSGHNTVSWYQQALGQGPQFIFQYYREEENGRGNFPPRFSGLQFPNYSSELNVNALELDDSALYLCASSLPSTDEQFFGPGTRLTVL.

V usage is TRBV6-1 and J usage is TRBJ2-5, with 7 bases identical to TRBD2. V shed 3 bases, J shed 5 bases, and the junction held 6 bases outside the gene matches. The CDR3 consists of 14 residues. The germline V gene encodes CDR1 MNHNS and CDR2 SASEGT. CDR3 region: CASSDLGLEETQYF. As DNA, the CDR3 is TGTGCCAGCAGTGATCTTGGACTAGAGGAGACCCAGTACTTC.

V gene TRBV13 combines with J gene TRBJ2-1, with 9 bases that match TRBD2. This CDR3 region has 15 residues. Unmatched junction bases numbered 1, after V lost 0 bases and J lost 4 bases. Germline CDR1 and CDR2: PRHDT and FYEKMQ (reference sequence). CDR3 sequence (DNA): TGTGCCAGCAGCTTAGGAGCGGGAGGATACAATGAGCAGTTCTTC. It encodes CASSLGAGGYNEQFF.

This clone was counted only a few times. The V and J genes are TRBV29-1 and TRBJ1-2; 7 bases agree with TRBD1. V shed 2 bases, J shed 4 bases, and the junction held 1 base outside the gene matches. Germline values: CDR1 SQVTM, CDR2 ANQGSEA. The CDR3 spans 12 residues. The DNA for the CDR3 is TGCAGCGTTGAAAGGGGGCCCTATGGCTACACCTTC. It translates to CSVERGPYGYTF.

Note on this clone: Other DNA sequences in the same sample also yield this CDR3. The rearrangement uses TRBV7-8 and TRBJ2-7; 10 bases map to TRBD1. The CDR3 has 14 residues. Germline loops: CDR1 SGHVS, CDR2 FQNEAQ. The J segment lost 4 bases and the V segment lost 1 base, leaving 1 base of the junction unmatched. The CDR3 DNA sequence: TGTGCCAGCAGCTTAGGGGACAGGGGTTACGAGCAGTACTTC. It translates to CASSLGDRGYEQYF.

This clone was picked up a small number of times. J is TRBJ2-5 and V is TRBV25-1; D is unresolved. The length of the CDR3 is 13 residues. V shed 2 bases and J shed 9 bases, with 13 bases lying between them. Looked up from germline, CDR1 is MGHDK and CDR2 is SYGVNS. In nucleotides, the CDR3 is TGTGCCAGCAGTGAAAGCCCCGCTAGAGCCCAGTACTTC. Residues: CASSESPARAQYF.

This clone was observed a few times. This sequence joins TRBV6-5 and TRBJ2-5; unclear D gene. The CDR3 spans 11 residues. Looked up from germline, CDR1 is MNHEY and CDR2 is SVGAGI. Trimming took 6 bases from V and 5 from J, leaving 7 bases between them. CDR3 in amino acids: CASSPGETQYF. The CDR3 DNA reads as TGTGCCAGCAGCCCAGGCGAGACCCAGTACTTC.

The chain uses TRBV10-3 and TRBJ1-1; possibly TRBD1 for D (5 bases). The germline V gene encodes CDR1 ENHRY and CDR2 SYGVKD. The CDR3 is made up of 15 amino acids. The V gene lost 7 bases and the J gene lost 0 bases, with 15 bases spanning the gap. The CDR3, as DNA: TGTGCCATCACCTATGACAGAACTTTGAACACTGAAGCTTTCTTT. It codes for CAITYDRTLNTEAFF.